A single sample is the source of the 9 T cell receptor beta chains below, sequenced in a study of early T cells in non-severe SARS-CoV-2 infection. TCRdb reprocessed the 5' RACE reads with MiXCR, giving one entry per CDR3 protein. The sample contains 80,000 to 95,000 distinct CDR3 sequences, around 15% of which appear only once. Sequenced input: whole blood. Receptors originate from an adult who was a healthcare worker with PCR-confirmed SARS-CoV-2 infection or an uninfected control (not recorded which).

This clonotype turned up a few times. V and J are TRBV5-1 and TRBJ2-1; either TRBD1 or TRBD2 may supply D (5 bases each). The CDR3 loop spans 14 amino acids. Trimming cost V 4 bases and J 5 bases, with 13 bases left between them. Germline-derived CDR1 and CDR2 are SGHRS and YFSETQ. CDR3 nucleotide sequence: TGCGCCAGCAGCCCGGGGACCGCAAACAATGAGCAGTTCTTC. Amino acid sequence: CASSPGTANNEQFF. Drawing the rest from reference TRBV5-1 and TRBJ2-1, the complete variable domain is KAGVTQTPRYLIKTRGQQVTLSCSPISGHRSVSWYQQTPGQGLQFLFEYFSETQRNKGNFPGRFSGRQFSNSRSEMNVSTLELGDSALYLCASSPGTANNEQFFGPGTRLTVL.

This clonotype was recorded many times. CDR3 sequence reads: CASSLDSGGNQPQHF. The CDR3, as DNA: TGTGCCAGCAGCTTAGATTCAGGAGGAAATCAGCCCCAGCATTTT. The V call is TRBV11-2, the J call TRBJ1-5; D is unresolved. This CDR3 comprises 15 residues. V shed 0 bases and J shed 4 bases, with 10 bases lying between them. Germline V CDR1 and CDR2: SGHAT, FQNNGV.

This clonotype was detected ten times or more. The rearrangement links TRBV20-1 to TRBJ1-5; a weak D match, TRBD1 (5 bases). The CDR3 totals 15 residues. CDR1 and CDR2 (germline): DFQATT, SNEGSKA (reference sequence). V lost 1 base and J 5 bases, leaving 15 bases between the germline ends. The CDR3 DNA sequence: TGCAGTGCTAGAGTTGGGGGTGGTAATCATCAGCCCCAGCATTTT. As protein: CSARVGGGNHQPQHF.

This clonotype was observed a handful of times. In DNA form, the CDR3 reads TGTGCCAGCAGCTTAGACTCCGGGACAGCTAGCACAGATACGCAGTATTTT. It encodes CASSLDSGTASTDTQYF. The chain uses TRBV11-2 and TRBJ2-3; 7 nucleotides align to TRBD1. This CDR3 contains 17 residues. The germline V gene has CDR1 SGHAT and CDR2 FQNNGV. Trimming at V came to 0 bases and at J to 0 bases, leaving 6 bases not matched to a gene.

This clonotype showed up many times. This sequence joins TRBV10-3 and TRBJ1-5; no clear D. This CDR3 is built from 14 residues. Per germline, CDR1 ENHRY and CDR2 SYGVKD. The V and J ends lost 5 bases and 7 bases respectively, with 15 bases between them. The CDR3 protein is CAISRYGVEQPQHF. The CDR3 bases are TGTGCCATCAGTAGATATGGGGTAGAACAGCCCCAGCATTTT.

A few counts support this clonotype. This chain's CDR3 is CASSLIQGDKNIQYF. CDR3 bases: TGTGCCAGCAGCCTGATACAGGGGGACAAAAACATTCAGTACTTC. This chain links TRBV5-6 with TRBJ2-4, with TRBD1 matching 8 bases. Germline values: CDR1 SGHDT, CDR2 YYEEEE. With V trimmed by 4 bases and J by 3 bases, 6 bases remained unmatched. This CDR3 spans 15 amino acids.

A note on this clonotype: It may be a read error: a sequence one base away is much more abundant. V is TRBV12-3 or TRBV12-4 and J is TRBJ2-2, with TRBD1 matching 9 bases. The CDR3 runs 13 residues. CDR3 protein: CASQQGAGGEPFF. The DNA for the CDR3 is TGTGCCAGCCAACAGGGGGCAGGCGGGGAGCCGTTTTTT.

This clonotype appeared many times. V is TRBV7-9 and J is TRBJ2-3, with D perhaps matching TRBD1 or TRBD2 (6 bases each). The germline V and J ends were trimmed by 4 bases and 0 bases, with 23 bases remaining between them. The CDR3 is made up of 19 amino acids. The V gene's germline CDR1 is SEHNR and CDR2 FQNEAQ (reference sequence). CDR3 region: CASSYPSALTGTSTDTQYF. For the CDR3, the DNA is TGTGCCAGCAGCTACCCTAGCGCCCTGACAGGCACTAGCACAGATACGCAGTATTTT.

This clonotype was counted many times. This rearrangement joins TRBV7-9 to TRBJ2-5; the match to TRBD1 covers 8 bases. The V and J ends lost 5 bases and 2 bases, in that order; junction bases with no gene match: 1. This CDR3 has 13 residues. CDR1 SEHNR and CDR2 FQNEAQ come from the germline V gene (reference sequence). CDR3: CASSDRGQETQYF. CDR3 in DNA: TGTGCCAGCAGCGACAGGGGACAAGAGACCCAGTACTTC.